This T cell receptor beta chain was identified in a study of T cell responses to AZD1222 COVID-19 vaccine. The study's findings and limits: Targeting of unmutated variant regions was reportedly seen in nearly half of spike-specific TCRs. Spike was spanned by vaccine-associated CD4 TCRs, with dominance at 160-218 and 743-854. Two AZD1222 doses significantly raised spike-specific TCR breadth and depth over controls.

Some clones are missing from TCRdb's copy, which holds only in-frame ones; the method was immunoSEQ multiplex PCR. The table lists under 75,000 clones, around 84% of them singletons. Comment on this clone: No antigen is known for it.

The CDR3 covers 15 residues. The germline V and J ends were trimmed by 2 bases and 6 bases, with 16 bases remaining between them. The germline CDR1 and CDR2 sequences are LGHDT and YNNKEL (reference sequence). This chain uses TRBV3-1 (or the pseudogene TRBV3-2) with TRBJ1-2; D not resolved. The receptor comes from an adult in good health. Sample: peripheral blood, taken on day 0 of AZD1222 vaccination. As DNA, the CDR3 is TGTGCCAGCAGCCAATCATCAGTCCCGGGCAATGGCTACACCTTC. Translation gives CASSQSSVPGNGYTF.